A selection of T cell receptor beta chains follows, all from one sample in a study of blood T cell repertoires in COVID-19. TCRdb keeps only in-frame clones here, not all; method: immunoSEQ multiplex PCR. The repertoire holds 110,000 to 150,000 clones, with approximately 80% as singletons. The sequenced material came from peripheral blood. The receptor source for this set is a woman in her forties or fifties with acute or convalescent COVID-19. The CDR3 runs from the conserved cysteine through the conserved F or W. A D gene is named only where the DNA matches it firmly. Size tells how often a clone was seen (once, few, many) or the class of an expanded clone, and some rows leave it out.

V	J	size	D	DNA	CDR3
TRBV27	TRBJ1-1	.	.	TGTGCCAGCAGCCTCAGGGAAATGAACACTGAAGCTTTCTTT	CASSLREMNTEAFF
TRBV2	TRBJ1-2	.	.	TGTGCCAGCAGTGAGGGACCCAGGGGCTATGGCTACACCTTC	CASSEGPRGYGYTF
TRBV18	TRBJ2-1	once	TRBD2	TGTGCCAGCTCACCATTTACTAGCGGGGACTACAATGAGCAGTTCTTC	CASSPFTSGDYNEQFF
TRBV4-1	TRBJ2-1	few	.	TGCGCCAGCAGCCCTAGCACGGATGATTACAATGAGCAGTTCTTC	CASSPSTDDYNEQFF
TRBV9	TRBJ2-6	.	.	TGTGCCAGCAGCGCCCAGGCTAGCTGGGCTGGGGCCAACGTCCTGACTTTC	CASSAQASWAGANVLTF
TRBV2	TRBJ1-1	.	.	TGTGCCAGCAGCAGGGGCGCTGAAGCTTTCTTT	CASSRGAEAFF
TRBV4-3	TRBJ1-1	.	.	TGCGCCAGCAGCCCCCAGGCTTTCTCTGCTGAAGCTTTCTTT	CASSPQAFSAEAFF
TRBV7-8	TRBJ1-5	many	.	TGTGCCAGCAGCCACTTTTTGGCCGCGGAAGACAATCAGCCCCAGCATTTT	CASSHFLAAEDNQPQHF
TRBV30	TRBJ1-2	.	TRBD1	TGTGCCTGGAGTTCGGCTGGTCCCGGGACAGGGATTGGCTACACCTTC	CAWSSAGPGTGIGYTF
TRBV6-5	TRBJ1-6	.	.	TGTGCCAGCATGGGGGCTATCCTCAATTCACCCCTCCACTTT	CASMGAILNSPLHF
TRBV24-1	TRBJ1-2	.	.	TGTGCCACCAGTGACCTGACAGATGGCTACACCTTC	CATSDLTDGYTF
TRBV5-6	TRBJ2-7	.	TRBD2	TGTGCCAGCAGCTTCGGTAGCGGGGGTTACGAGCAGTACTTC	CASSFGSGGYEQYF
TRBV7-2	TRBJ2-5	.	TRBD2	TGTGCCAGCAGCTTCGCCGGACTAGCGGAGGAGACCCAGTACTTC	CASSFAGLAEETQYF
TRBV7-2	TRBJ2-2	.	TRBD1	TGTGCCAGCAGGTGGACAGGGGACACCGGGGAGCTGTTTTTT	CASRWTGDTGELFF
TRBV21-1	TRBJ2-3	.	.	TGTGCCAGCAGCAAAGCTGCCTCTGAGGATACGCAGTATTTT	CASSKAASEDTQYF
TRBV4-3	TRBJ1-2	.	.	TGCGCCAGCAGCCCGGACTTAAAGGTTTATGGCTACACCTTC	CASSPDLKVYGYTF
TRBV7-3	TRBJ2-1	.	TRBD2	TGTGCCAGCAGCGACGGGACTAGCGGAGGGGATGAGCAGTTCTTC	CASSDGTSGGDEQFF
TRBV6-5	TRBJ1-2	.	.	TGTGCCAGCAGTTACTCTCCAGGCCGGGGGGGCTACACCTTC	CASSYSPGRGGYTF
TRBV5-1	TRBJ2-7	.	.	TGCGCCAGCAGCTATCCGGGAGTCTACGAGCAGTACTTC	CASSYPGVYEQYF
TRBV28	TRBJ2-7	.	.	TGTGCCAGCAGTTACCCCTCCGGCGAGCAGTACTTC	CASSYPSGEQYF
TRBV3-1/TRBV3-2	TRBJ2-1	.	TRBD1	TGTGCCAGCAGCGGACGGACAGGCATCCATGAATCGCGGTCCTACAATGAGCAGTTCTTC	CASSGRTGIHESRSYNEQFF
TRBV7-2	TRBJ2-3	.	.	TGTGCCAGCAGCCCGACCAGTAGCGCTGGAGATACGCAGTATTTT	CASSPTSSAGDTQYF
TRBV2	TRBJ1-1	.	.	TGTGCCAGCAGTGAAGATCGGGACACTGAAGCTTTCTTT	CASSEDRDTEAFF
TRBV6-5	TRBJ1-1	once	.	TGTGCCAGCAGTTACTCACCCCCAGGCACTGAAGCTTTCTTT	CASSYSPPGTEAFF
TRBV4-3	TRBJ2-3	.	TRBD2	TGCGCCAGCAGCCAAGATCAGCGGACTAGCGGGGGGACGCAGTATTTT	CASSQDQRTSGGTQYF
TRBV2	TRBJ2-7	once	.	TGTGCCAGCACTCCTGGGACGGGAGATTACGAGCAGTACTTC	CASTPGTGDYEQYF
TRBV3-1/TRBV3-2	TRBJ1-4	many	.	TGTGCCAGCAGCCAAGAATATGCCTATGGTCCCTCAACTAATGAAAAACTGTTTTTT	CASSQEYAYGPSTNEKLFF
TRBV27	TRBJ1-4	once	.	TGTGCCAGCAGTTTATTCGGGGATGGTGAAAAACTGTTTTTT	CASSLFGDGEKLFF
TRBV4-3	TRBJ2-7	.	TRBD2	TGCGCCAGCAGCCAAATGACTAGCGGGGGTAGCGAGCAGTACTTC	CASSQMTSGGSEQYF
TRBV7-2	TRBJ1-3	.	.	TGTGCCAGCATTCCCCCACGGGGAAGCTCTGGAAACACCATATATTTT	CASIPPRGSSGNTIYF
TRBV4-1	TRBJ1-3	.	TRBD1	TGCGCCAGCAGCCAAGGGACAGGGGTAGGAAACACCATATATTTT	CASSQGTGVGNTIYF
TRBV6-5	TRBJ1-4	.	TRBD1	TGTGCCAGCAAAATGGACAGGGAAAATGAAAAACTGTTTTTT	CASKMDRENEKLFF
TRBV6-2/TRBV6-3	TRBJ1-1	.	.	TGTGCCAGCAGTTACGGGCCATCAGGGTGGGGCACTGAAGCTTTCTTT	CASSYGPSGWGTEAFF
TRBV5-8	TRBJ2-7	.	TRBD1	TGTGCCACCCACAGACAGGGATCCTACGAGCAGTACTTC	CATHRQGSYEQYF
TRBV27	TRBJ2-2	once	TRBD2	TGTGCCAGCCGCGGGGGGGCTTACACCGGGGAGCTGTTTTTT	CASRGGAYTGELFF
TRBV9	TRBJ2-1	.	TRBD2	TGTGCCAGCAGCGTAGGAGGGACTAGCGGGGGGAATGAGCAGTTCTTC	CASSVGGTSGGNEQFF
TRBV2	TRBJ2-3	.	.	TGTGCCAGCAGTGAAGAACGGGCAGATACGCAGTATTTT	CASSEERADTQYF
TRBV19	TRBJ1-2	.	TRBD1	TGTGCCAGTAGTATCGGGACAGCTCAGATCTATGGCTACACCTTC	CASSIGTAQIYGYTF
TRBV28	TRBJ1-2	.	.	TGTGCCAGCAACCCTGTGCCAGTCAACTATGGCTACACCTTC	CASNPVPVNYGYTF
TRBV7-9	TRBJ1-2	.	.	TGTGCCATCACCGGGGAGGCCTATGGCTACACCTTC	CAITGEAYGYTF
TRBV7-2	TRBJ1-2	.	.	TGTGCCAGCAGCTTAGTATCAGGGGAAAACTATGGCTACACCTTC	CASSLVSGENYGYTF
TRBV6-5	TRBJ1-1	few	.	TGTGCCAGCAGAAGGGAGGGACAAAACCAAGGTGAAGCTTTCTTT	CASRREGQNQGEAFF
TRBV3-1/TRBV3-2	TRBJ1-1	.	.	TGTGCCAGCAGCCAAAGAGGGGGAAACACTGAAGCTTTCTTT	CASSQRGGNTEAFF
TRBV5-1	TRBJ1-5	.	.	TGCGCCAGCAGCTTGTCTGGGCAGAATCAGCCCCAGCATTTT	CASSLSGQNQPQHF
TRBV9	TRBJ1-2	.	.	TGTGCCAGCAGCCTAACAGGGATGGGGAGCTACACCTTC	CASSLTGMGSYTF
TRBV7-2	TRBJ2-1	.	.	TGTGCCAGCAGCTTGAGGGAATTCGGCAATGAGCAGTTCTTC	CASSLREFGNEQFF
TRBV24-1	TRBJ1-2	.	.	TGTGCCACCAGTGATTTTAGCCGACAGTACGGCTACACCTTC	CATSDFSRQYGYTF
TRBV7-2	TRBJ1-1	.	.	TGTGCCAGCAGCCCGGACGGGATGGCTTTCTTT	CASSPDGMAFF
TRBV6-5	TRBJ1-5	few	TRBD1	TGTGCCAGCAACACGGGACAGCACAATCAGCCCCAGCATTTT	CASNTGQHNQPQHF
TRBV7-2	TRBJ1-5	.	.	TGTGCCAGCAGCTGGGTTCGGGGGATAAATCAGCCCCAGCATTTT	CASSWVRGINQPQHF
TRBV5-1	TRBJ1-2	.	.	TGCGCCAGCTCCGAGGAGGGGAACTATGGCTACACCTTC	CASSEEGNYGYTF
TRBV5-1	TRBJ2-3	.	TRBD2	TGCGCCAGCAGCAAGCCAAATTTAGCGGGGTCTAGCACAGATACGCAGTATTTT	CASSKPNLAGSSTDTQYF
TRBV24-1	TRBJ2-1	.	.	TGTGCCACCAGTGATCCCATCTACAATGAGCAGTTCTTC	CATSDPIYNEQFF
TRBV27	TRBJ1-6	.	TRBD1	TGTGCCAGCAGACCTAAACCGGGACAGGGGACTTCACCCCTCCACTTT	CASRPKPGQGTSPLHF
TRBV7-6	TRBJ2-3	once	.	TGTGCCAGCAGCTTAGGCGGGGAACTCTTCGATACGCAGTATTTT	CASSLGGELFDTQYF